A single sample is the source of the 5 T cell receptor beta chains below, sequenced in a study of T cells in Graves' hyperthyroidism and ophthalmopathy. RNA transcripts were the template for amplifying TCR beta CDR3 regions. The HTBI primer set served for first-round RT-PCR of the TCR CDR3. Each CDR3 protein gets one entry after TCRdb re-called the multiplex PCR reads with MiXCR. The data show around 350,000 distinct CDR3 sequences, around 15% seen once. Sequenced sample: blood. The receptor set was obtained from a woman in her sixties or seventies with Graves' ophthalmopathy.

This clonotype was seen more than once but under ten times. The chain uses TRBV24-1 and TRBJ1-2; 8 bases fit TRBD1. V lost 4 bases and J lost 2; bases outside the gene matches: 8. Looked up from germline, CDR1 is KGHDR and CDR2 is SFDVKD. The CDR3 covers 16 residues. Written as DNA, the CDR3 is TGTGCCACCAGTGACCCGAGACAGGGGCGAAACTATGGCTACACCTTC. Amino acids: CATSDPRQGRNYGYTF.

Ten or more counts support this clonotype. V usage is TRBV5-1 and J usage is TRBJ1-1, with TRBD1 matching 7 bases. Germline trimming cut 3 bases from V and 4 bases from J; bases unmatched to any gene: 6. Germline V gene sequence: CDR1 SGHRS, CDR2 YFSETQ. This CDR3 has 14 amino acids. The CDR3 sequence: CASSSRTGATEAFF. DNA of the CDR3: TGCGCCAGCAGCTCCCGGACAGGAGCCACTGAAGCTTTCTTT.

The chain couples TRBV20-1 to TRBJ2-7, with D perhaps TRBD2 (6 bases). V lost 7 bases, J lost 2 bases, and 12 bases lay in between. The V gene's germline CDR1 is DFQATT and CDR2 SNEGSKA (reference sequence). The CDR3 loop spans 12 amino acids. CDR3 nucleotide sequence: TGCAGTGTCCCGGGGGAGCCCTACGAGCAGTACTTC. This codes for CSVPGEPYEQYF.

This clonotype was picked up many times. The rearrangement uses TRBV18 and TRBJ1-5; 7 nucleotides line up with TRBD1. V shed 4 bases, J shed 5 bases, and the junction held 2 bases outside the gene matches. Germline V gene sequence: CDR1 KGHSH, CDR2 LQKENI. The CDR3 has 13 amino acids. CDR3 residues: CASSLQGDQPQHF. CDR3 coding DNA: TGTGCCAGCTCACTTCAGGGGGATCAGCCCCAGCATTTT.

This clonotype was found many times. The chain recombines TRBV11-2 with TRBJ2-1; no reliable D call. CDR1 and CDR2 from the germline V gene are SGHAT and FQNNGV. Trimming removed 3 bases at V and 5 bases at J, with 8 bases between. CDR3 length: 13 amino acids. In nucleotides, the CDR3 is TGTGCCAGCAGCTTGATGGTGGACAATGAGCAGTTCTTC. Its protein product is CASSLMVDNEQFF.